The rows below give T cell receptor beta chains drawn from one sample of a study of shared clonotypes between healthy human individuals. TCRdb's copy holds only in-frame clones and misses some; the assay was immunoSEQ multiplex PCR. This table holds roughly 1,100,000 clones, more than 60% found once. Source material: memory CD4+ T cells sorted from blood. These receptors were taken from a man aged 18 to 29 in good health. Each CDR3 is given with its conserved first and last residue. The D gene is left open where the match is weak. Clone size is stated in some rows and not others, as once, few, many or a class when expanded.

CDR3nt: TGTGCCAGCAGTTACTCGGGACAGGGGGGTACTGAAGCTTTCTTT
CDR3aa: CASSYSGQGGTEAFF
v_gene: TRBV6-6
d_gene: TRBD1
abundance: NA
j_gene: TRBJ1-1

CDR3nt: TGCGCCAGCAGCCCGGGTCCGTTCGTCAACTATGGCTACACCTTC
CDR3aa: CASSPGPFVNYGYTF
v_gene: TRBV4-3
d_gene: NA
abundance: once
j_gene: TRBJ1-2

CDR3nt: TGTGCCAGCAGAGGTCGGGGGGAGACCCAGTACTTC
CDR3aa: CASRGRGETQYF
v_gene: TRBV2
d_gene: NA
abundance: NA
j_gene: TRBJ2-5

CDR3nt: TGTGCCAGTAGCCGAAGCGGGACAGCGAACACTGAAGCTTTCTTT
CDR3aa: CASSRSGTANTEAFF
v_gene: TRBV19
d_gene: TRBD1
abundance: few
j_gene: TRBJ1-1

CDR3nt: TGTGCCAGAAGCTTGGGCGACCTCGGCTATGGCTACACCTTC
CDR3aa: CARSLGDLGYGYTF
v_gene: TRBV5-3
d_gene: NA
abundance: NA
j_gene: TRBJ1-2

CDR3nt: TGTGCCAGCTCACCTTCCGATTGGGGGACTGAAGCTTTCTTT
CDR3aa: CASSPSDWGTEAFF
v_gene: TRBV18
d_gene: NA
abundance: NA
j_gene: TRBJ1-1

CDR3nt: TGTGCCAGCAGCTTAAACCCAGGGGGCTACACCATATATTTT
CDR3aa: CASSLNPGGYTIYF
v_gene: TRBV7-2
d_gene: TRBD1
abundance: NA
j_gene: TRBJ1-3

CDR3nt: TGTGCTAGCAGCTTAGAGCTCGGGAGTTTCAACGAGCAGTACTTC
CDR3aa: CASSLELGSFNEQYF
v_gene: TRBV7-7
d_gene: NA
abundance: NA
j_gene: TRBJ2-7

CDR3nt: TGCGCCAGCAGCCAAGGAGGGGCGAGCTCCTACGAGCAGTACTTC
CDR3aa: CASSQGGASSYEQYF
v_gene: TRBV4-1
d_gene: NA
abundance: NA
j_gene: TRBJ2-7

CDR3nt: TGTGCCAGCAGCCTGGGGGGACTACTCAATGAAAAACTGTTTTTT
CDR3aa: CASSLGGLLNEKLFF
v_gene: TRBV11-2
d_gene: NA
abundance: NA
j_gene: TRBJ1-4

CDR3nt: TGTGCCAGCGCCCGGACAGGGGTGGAAGAAGCTTTCTTT
CDR3aa: CASARTGVEEAFF
v_gene: TRBV19
d_gene: TRBD1
abundance: NA
j_gene: TRBJ1-1

CDR3nt: TGTGCCAGTAGTCCGCGGGGGCTAGTAGCCAAAAACATTCAGTACTTC
CDR3aa: CASSPRGLVAKNIQYF
v_gene: TRBV19
d_gene: NA
abundance: NA
j_gene: TRBJ2-4

CDR3nt: TGTGCCAGCAGGACAGGGGTTAACACTGAAGCTTTCTTT
CDR3aa: CASRTGVNTEAFF
v_gene: TRBV27
d_gene: TRBD1
abundance: NA
j_gene: TRBJ1-1

CDR3nt: TGCAGCGTCGCAGTGGGGGATCTGAATTCACCCCTCCACTTT
CDR3aa: CSVAVGDLNSPLHF
v_gene: TRBV29-1
d_gene: NA
abundance: NA
j_gene: TRBJ1-6

CDR3nt: TGCGCCAGCAGTGAGCCCGGGACACCCTCCTACAATGAGCAGTTCTTC
CDR3aa: CASSEPGTPSYNEQFF
v_gene: TRBV10-2
d_gene: NA
abundance: NA
j_gene: TRBJ2-1

CDR3nt: TGCGCCAGTAGACAGACGTTTAGCTCTGGGGCCAACGTCCTGACTTTC
CDR3aa: CASRQTFSSGANVLTF
v_gene: TRBV4-1
d_gene: NA
abundance: once
j_gene: TRBJ2-6

CDR3nt: TGTGCCAGCAGCCTTTGGACTAGCGGGGCCAAAGAGACCCAGTACTTC
CDR3aa: CASSLWTSGAKETQYF
v_gene: TRBV14
d_gene: TRBD2
abundance: NA
j_gene: TRBJ2-5

CDR3nt: TGTGCCAGCAGCCCCGGGGGGGGGAATTACAATGAGCAGTTCTTC
CDR3aa: CASSPGGGNYNEQFF
v_gene: TRBV11-3
d_gene: TRBD2
abundance: NA
j_gene: TRBJ2-1

CDR3nt: TGTGCCAGCCGCAGAGCCAGCGGTGCCGGGGAGACCCAGTACTTC
CDR3aa: CASRRASGAGETQYF
v_gene: TRBV19
d_gene: NA
abundance: NA
j_gene: TRBJ2-5

CDR3nt: TGTGCCAGCAGTTTTCAGAGGCAGGCGGGTCTGGATACGCAGTATTTT
CDR3aa: CASSFQRQAGLDTQYF
v_gene: TRBV27
d_gene: NA
abundance: NA
j_gene: TRBJ2-3

CDR3nt: TGTGCCAGCAGCCGGGAGATGCAAGAGACCCAGTACTTC
CDR3aa: CASSREMQETQYF
v_gene: TRBV5-4
d_gene: NA
abundance: NA
j_gene: TRBJ2-5

CDR3nt: TGTGCCATCAGAGGCGGGGACACAGATACGCAGTATTTT
CDR3aa: CAIRGGDTDTQYF
v_gene: TRBV10-3
d_gene: NA
abundance: NA
j_gene: TRBJ2-3

CDR3nt: TGTGCCAGCAGCTTAGGACAGGGTGGGCAGTATTTT
CDR3aa: CASSLGQGGQYF
v_gene: TRBV11-3
d_gene: TRBD1
abundance: NA
j_gene: TRBJ2-3

CDR3nt: TGTGCCAGCACCATCCTAGGGGGCCGTGGCTACACCTTC
CDR3aa: CASTILGGRGYTF
v_gene: TRBV28
d_gene: TRBD1
abundance: NA
j_gene: TRBJ1-2

CDR3nt: TGTGCCGTGGGAGAGCTGAGACAGGGGCGATACGAGCAGTACTTC
CDR3aa: CAVGELRQGRYEQYF
v_gene: TRBV19
d_gene: TRBD1
abundance: NA
j_gene: TRBJ2-7

CDR3nt: TGCGCCAGCAGCTTGGAGGACGTTGGCTCTGGAAACACCATATATTTT
CDR3aa: CASSLEDVGSGNTIYF
v_gene: TRBV5-1
d_gene: NA
abundance: NA
j_gene: TRBJ1-3

CDR3nt: TGTGCCTGGAGTGCGGGGTTGGGAAATCAGCCCCAGCATTTT
CDR3aa: CAWSAGLGNQPQHF
v_gene: TRBV30
d_gene: NA
abundance: few
j_gene: TRBJ1-5

CDR3nt: TGTGCCAGCAATACAGGGAAGGAATATGAAAAACTGTTTTTT
CDR3aa: CASNTGKEYEKLFF
v_gene: TRBV6-6
d_gene: NA
abundance: NA
j_gene: TRBJ1-4

CDR3nt: TGTGCCAGCAGAAGGGACAGGGGGCCGCCTTTCGGTAATCAGCCCCAGCATTTT
CDR3aa: CASRRDRGPPFGNQPQHF
v_gene: TRBV7-8
d_gene: TRBD1
abundance: NA
j_gene: TRBJ1-5

CDR3nt: TGTGCCATCAGCGGGGTAACTGAAGCTTTCTTT
CDR3aa: CAISGVTEAFF
v_gene: TRBV10-3
d_gene: NA
abundance: NA
j_gene: TRBJ1-1

CDR3nt: TGTGCCTGGTCCACAGGATTCTCCTACGAGCAGTACTTC
CDR3aa: CAWSTGFSYEQYF
v_gene: TRBV30
d_gene: NA
abundance: few
j_gene: TRBJ2-7

CDR3nt: TGTGCCAGCACCAGACTAGCTTCCGTCAATGAGCAGTTCTTC
CDR3aa: CASTRLASVNEQFF
v_gene: TRBV2
d_gene: TRBD2
abundance: once
j_gene: TRBJ2-1

CDR3nt: TGTGCCATCAGCTCGACTAGCGGGTACGAGCAGTACTTC
CDR3aa: CAISSTSGYEQYF
v_gene: TRBV10-3
d_gene: TRBD2
abundance: NA
j_gene: TRBJ2-7

CDR3nt: TGTGCCAGTAGTATGTCGGAACAGGGAGTCTATGGCTACACCTTC
CDR3aa: CASSMSEQGVYGYTF
v_gene: TRBV19
d_gene: NA
abundance: NA
j_gene: TRBJ1-2

CDR3nt: TGTGCCAGCAGTGGGGACAATGAGCAGTTCTTC
CDR3aa: CASSGDNEQFF
v_gene: TRBV21-1
d_gene: NA
abundance: few
j_gene: TRBJ2-1

CDR3nt: TGTGCCAGCAGGAAGACAGGGGCGCCCACCTACGAGCAGTACTTC
CDR3aa: CASRKTGAPTYEQYF
v_gene: TRBV28
d_gene: TRBD1
abundance: NA
j_gene: TRBJ2-7

CDR3nt: TGTGCCAGCACCAACGGAGGGACGGGGGAGCTGTTTTTT
CDR3aa: CASTNGGTGELFF
v_gene: TRBV7-9
d_gene: NA
abundance: NA
j_gene: TRBJ2-2

CDR3nt: TGTGCCAGCATTGTCACTGGACGCAATTCACCCCTCCACTTT
CDR3aa: CASIVTGRNSPLHF
v_gene: TRBV28
d_gene: NA
abundance: NA
j_gene: TRBJ1-6

CDR3nt: TGTGCCAGCAGCCCTCAGGGACAGGGGGACACGCAGTATTTT
CDR3aa: CASSPQGQGDTQYF
v_gene: TRBV5-5
d_gene: TRBD1
abundance: NA
j_gene: TRBJ2-3

CDR3nt: TGTGCTAGCAGCTTAGTTGGGAGACAGGGGTCCCCAGGGGGAACCGGGGAGCTGTTTTTT
CDR3aa: CASSLVGRQGSPGGTGELFF
v_gene: TRBV7-7
d_gene: TRBD1
abundance: NA
j_gene: TRBJ2-2

CDR3nt: TGTGCCAGCTCGCGGGGGAACACTGAAGCTTTCTTT
CDR3aa: CASSRGNTEAFF
v_gene: TRBV6-5
d_gene: NA
abundance: NA
j_gene: TRBJ1-1

CDR3nt: TGTGCCAGCTCACGGGCCACCTACAATGAGCAGTTCTTC
CDR3aa: CASSRATYNEQFF
v_gene: TRBV18
d_gene: NA
abundance: NA
j_gene: TRBJ2-1

CDR3nt: TGTGCCACCAGCAGAGATTTGGTAGCGGGAGGGGACATTCAGTACTTC
CDR3aa: CATSRDLVAGGDIQYF
v_gene: TRBV15
d_gene: TRBD2
abundance: NA
j_gene: TRBJ2-4

CDR3nt: TGTGCCAGCCGTGAGACAGGGGGACAGTCTAACTATGGCTACACCTTC
CDR3aa: CASRETGGQSNYGYTF
v_gene: TRBV6-1
d_gene: TRBD1
abundance: NA
j_gene: TRBJ1-2

CDR3nt: TGCGCCAGCAGCCCGGCTAAGGGAGAGAGCAGTATTTTT
CDR3aa: CASSPAKGESSIF
v_gene: TRBV5-1
d_gene: NA
abundance: NA
j_gene: TRBJ2-3

CDR3nt: TGTGCCAGCAGCCCGGGACAGAAGGGAGAAGAGACCCAGTACTTC
CDR3aa: CASSPGQKGEETQYF
v_gene: TRBV11-2
d_gene: TRBD1
abundance: NA
j_gene: TRBJ2-5

CDR3nt: TGTGCTAGCAGCAAAGAAGCGGGAGGGCCCGGGACCCAGTACTTC
CDR3aa: CASSKEAGGPGTQYF
v_gene: TRBV7-7
d_gene: TRBD2
abundance: once
j_gene: TRBJ2-5

CDR3nt: TGTGCCAGCAGCCAAGGCATAGCGGGAGAGCACAATGAGCAGTTCTTC
CDR3aa: CASSQGIAGEHNEQFF
v_gene: TRBV14
d_gene: TRBD2
abundance: NA
j_gene: TRBJ2-1

CDR3nt: TGTGCCAGCAGTCGAGGGACGGTTGACTACGAGCAGTACTTC
CDR3aa: CASSRGTVDYEQYF
v_gene: TRBV6-6
d_gene: NA
abundance: NA
j_gene: TRBJ2-7

CDR3nt: TGTGCCAGCAGCCCCTTAGGTATCACCATGAACACTGAAGCTTTCTTT
CDR3aa: CASSPLGITMNTEAFF
v_gene: TRBV7-2
d_gene: NA
abundance: NA
j_gene: TRBJ1-1

CDR3nt: TGTGCCAGCAGTGACGAGGGTTTCACAGATACGCAGTATTTT
CDR3aa: CASSDEGFTDTQYF
v_gene: TRBV6-4
d_gene: NA
abundance: NA
j_gene: TRBJ2-3

CDR3nt: TGTGCCAGTAGTACCGCGACAGGGGTCAAACAATACACCTTC
CDR3aa: CASSTATGVKQYTF
v_gene: TRBV19
d_gene: TRBD1
abundance: NA
j_gene: TRBJ1-2

CDR3nt: TGTGCCATCAACCTGGGACTAGCGGACAACACCGGGGAGCTGTTTTTT
CDR3aa: CAINLGLADNTGELFF
v_gene: TRBV10-3
d_gene: TRBD2
abundance: NA
j_gene: TRBJ2-2

CDR3nt: TGTGCCAGCAGCTTCACTAGCGGGAGTTCCTACGAGCAGTACTTC
CDR3aa: CASSFTSGSSYEQYF
v_gene: TRBV11-2
d_gene: TRBD2
abundance: NA
j_gene: TRBJ2-7

CDR3nt: TGTGCCAGCAGTCTTGGACAGGGCAATTCACCCCTCCACTTT
CDR3aa: CASSLGQGNSPLHF
v_gene: TRBV2
d_gene: TRBD1
abundance: NA
j_gene: TRBJ1-6

CDR3nt: TGTGCCAGCAGCTTGAGACCTAACTATGGCTACACCTTC
CDR3aa: CASSLRPNYGYTF
v_gene: TRBV5-6
d_gene: NA
abundance: NA
j_gene: TRBJ1-2

CDR3nt: TGTGCCAGAAGCGGGGGGCGTGCCTTTGAACTGTTTTTT
CDR3aa: CARSGGRAFELFF
v_gene: TRBV5-3
d_gene: NA
abundance: NA
j_gene: TRBJ1-4

CDR3nt: TGCGCCAGCAGCTTGAGTGCCCCTTCCAATGAGCAGTTCTTC
CDR3aa: CASSLSAPSNEQFF
v_gene: TRBV5-1
d_gene: NA
abundance: NA
j_gene: TRBJ2-1